The 7 T cell receptor beta chains below were found in one sample sequenced in a study of shared clonotypes between healthy human individuals. The protocol was immunoSEQ multiplex PCR, while the TCRdb copy is restricted to in-frame clones and leaves out a portion. The sample contains around 700,000 clones, 60% to 75% of which appear only once. Input material: memory CD4+ T cells sorted from blood. Described subset: CD45RA-negative fraction. Receptors originate from a woman in her twenties or thirties in good health.

The rearrangement uses TRBV30 and TRBJ2-5, with D maybe TRBD1 (5 bases). Trimming shortened V by 4 bases and J by 3 bases, and 15 bases separated the two germline ends. CDR1 GTSNPN and CDR2 SVGIG come from the germline V gene (reference sequence). The CDR3 length is 14 residues. The CDR3 spells CAWTHWGPKETQYF. For the CDR3, the DNA is TGTGCCTGGACTCACTGGGGCCCCAAAGAGACCCAGTACTTC.

This chain uses TRBV5-8 with TRBJ1-5; 8 nucleotides align to TRBD1. Trimming at V came to 5 bases and at J to 7 bases, leaving 11 bases not matched to a gene. Germline V CDR1 and CDR2: SGHTS, YDEGEE. The CDR3 runs 15 residues. This CDR3 is CASRGQGEVGQPQHF. As DNA, the CDR3 is TGTGCCAGCAGAGGACAGGGTGAGGTGGGGCAGCCCCAGCATTTT.

This rearrangement joins TRBV5-1 to TRBJ2-2; 11 positions agree with TRBD2. The germline V gene encodes CDR1 SGHRS and CDR2 YFSETQ. This CDR3 has 16 residues. The junction had 5 bases not matched to a gene; V was cut back by 5 bases and J by 2 bases. CDR3 loop: CASRQGTSGNTGELFF. The CDR3 DNA sequence: TGCGCCAGCAGACAGGGGACTAGCGGTAACACCGGGGAGCTGTTTTTT. The whole variable domain, filled in from reference TRBV5-1 and TRBJ2-2, reads KAGVTQTPRYLIKTRGQQVTLSCSPISGHRSVSWYQQTPGQGLQFLFEYFSETQRNKGNFPGRFSGRQFSNSRSEMNVSTLELGDSALYLCASRQGTSGNTGELFFGEGSRLTVL.

This clone came up many times. V usage is TRBV5-1 and J usage is TRBJ2-7; D unclear. Germline V lookup: CDR1 SGHRS, CDR2 YFSETQ. The CDR3 covers 15 residues. Trimming took 0 bases from V and 0 from J, leaving 10 bases between them. The chain's CDR3 is CASSLEGRLSYEQYF. The DNA of the CDR3 is TGCGCCAGCAGCTTGGAGGGCAGACTCTCCTACGAGCAGTACTTC.

This sequence joins TRBV2 and TRBJ2-1; 13 nucleotides agree with TRBD2. Germline trimming cut 3 bases from V and 5 bases from J; bases unmatched to any gene: 7. CDR1 is SNHLY, CDR2 FYNNEI, per germline. CDR3 length equals 17 residues. This chain's CDR3 is CASSDRTSGRRHNEQFF. CDR3 in DNA: TGTGCCAGCAGTGATCGGACTAGCGGGAGACGCCACAATGAGCAGTTCTTC.

This clone was seen many times. Other DNA sequences in the same sample also yield this CDR3. This sequence joins TRBV28 and TRBJ1-2, with a tentative D call TRBD1 (5 bases). CDR3 length equals 15 residues. Per germline, CDR1 MDHEN and CDR2 SYDVKM. Trimming left V 2 bases short and J 0 bases short, with 10 bases between. The CDR3 region has the DNA TGTGCCAGCAGTTTAACAGGCCCAGCTAACTATGGCTACACCTTC. As protein: CASSLTGPANYGYTF.

A note on this clone: Other nucleotide sequences in the sample specify the same CDR3. The rearrangement uses TRBV6-6 and TRBJ1-1; 8 bases match TRBD1. Germline trimming cut 4 bases from V and 5 bases from J; bases unmatched to any gene: 3. CDR1 is MNHNY, CDR2 SVGAGI, per germline (reference sequence). This CDR3 region has 13 residues. The CDR3 DNA sequence: TGTGCCAGCAGTTCTACAGGGGGAACTGAAGCTTTCTTT. Translated: CASSSTGGTEAFF.